Below, 18 T cell receptor beta chains from the same sample are listed, as sequenced in a study of cytomegalovirus exposure and HLA in healthy donors (dated by TCRdb to the late 2010s). Library preparation employed the immunoSEQ multiplex PCR assay. A mixture of 60 forward primers for TCR Vbeta segments and 13 reverse primers for TCR Jbeta segments was used in the multiplex PCR. TCRdb retrieved this table from immuneACCESS and kept in-frame rearrangements only. Not all clones are present; in checked studies, unresolved V genes account for under half, and no reason is known for the remainder. The sample profile shows fewer than 200,000 clones; roughly 80% of them were found once. The ten largest account for 4.3% of the sample. The sample consisted of PBMCs. These receptors all come from a man aged 40-49 years in good health and CMV-seronegative.

This clone was found a few times. The chain links TRBV14 to TRBJ2-3; D call uncertain. Deletions cut 3 bases from V and 0 bases from J, with 7 bases between. The CDR3 has 14 amino acids. The germline gives CDR1 SGHDN, CDR2 FVKESK. In nucleotides, the CDR3 is TGTGCCAGCAGCCAGGCTCAGAGCACAGATACGCAGTATTTT. Translating it yields CASSQAQSTDTQYF.

The V and J genes are TRBV25-1 and TRBJ1-2; D may be TRBD1 (5 bases). Per germline, CDR1 MGHDK and CDR2 SYGVNS. This CDR3 has 16 amino acids. V lost 0 bases and J 6 bases, leaving 17 bases between the germline ends. Written as DNA, the CDR3 is TGTGCCAGCAGTGAATATCTCCAGGGAGGAGGGGATGGCTACACCTTC. Amino acids: CASSEYLQGGGDGYTF.

This clone was found a few times. The chain is built from TRBV19 and TRBJ2-2; 13 bases are shared with TRBD2. The CDR3 length is 18 residues. V shed 2 bases and J 8 bases; nucleotides not matched to a gene: 11. CDR1 and CDR2 from the germline V gene are LNHDA and SQIVND (reference sequence). The CDR3 is CASSITSGGAGVRGELFF. DNA of the CDR3: TGTGCCAGTAGTATAACTAGCGGGGGGGCCGGCGTTCGTGGGGAGCTGTTTTTT.

V gene TRBV30 combines with J gene TRBJ1-1, with unresolved D. The CDR3 has 12 amino acids. Trimming stripped 4 bases from V and 5 bases from J, with 11 bases between. The germline V gene encodes CDR1 GTSNPN and CDR2 SVGIG (reference sequence). The CDR3 loop is CAWKFGSTEAFF. Here the CDR3 DNA reads TGTGCCTGGAAATTTGGGAGTACTGAAGCTTTCTTT. The full variable domain, with the rest looked up from reference TRBV30 and TRBJ1-1, is SQTIHQWPATLVQPVGSPLSLECTVEGTSNPNLYWYRQAAGRGLQLLFYSVGIGQISSEVPQNLSASRPQDRQFILSSKKLLLSDSGFYLCAWKFGSTEAFFGQGTRLTVV.

On this clone itself: The identical CDR3 is also encoded by other nucleotide sequences in the sample. V and J are TRBV6-5 and TRBJ2-7; D gene uncertain. The CDR3 extends over 11 amino acids. V was cut by 1 base and J by 4 bases, with 2 bases left in between. CDR1 is MNHEY, CDR2 SVGAGI, per germline. The CDR3 sequence: CASSYLYEQYF. As DNA, the CDR3 is TGTGCCAGCAGTTACTTATACGAGCAGTACTTC.

The rearrangement joins TRBV19 to TRBJ2-7; D is possibly TRBD2 (6 bases). The CDR3 runs to 13 residues. Trimming pared 7 bases from V and 0 bases from J, leaving 10 bases between. CDR1 and CDR2 (germline): LNHDA, SQIVND (reference sequence). The CDR3 loop is CASMDYISYEQYF. CDR3 sequence (DNA): TGTGCCAGTATGGACTACATCTCCTACGAGCAGTACTTC. Full variable domain (missing parts from reference TRBV19 and TRBJ2-7): DGGITQSPKYLFRKEGQNVTLSCEQNLNHDAMYWYRQDPGQGLRLIYYSQIVNDFQKGDIAEGYSVSREKKESFPLTVTSAQKNPTAFYLCASMDYISYEQYFGPGTRLTVT.

J is TRBJ2-3 and V is TRBV28; 11 bases line up with TRBD2. From germline, CDR1 is MDHEN and CDR2 SYDVKM. CDR3 length: 17 amino acids. The ends lost 5 bases at V and 5 bases at J; junction bases unmatched: 12. The CDR3 protein is CASSPSGGRWEGDTQYF. The CDR3 nucleotides read TGTGCCAGCAGTCCTAGCGGGGGGCGCTGGGAGGGAGATACGCAGTATTTT.

J is TRBJ2-7 and V is TRBV27; D ambiguous. Per the germline V gene, CDR1 is MNHEY and CDR2 is SMNVEV (reference sequence). CDR3 length equals 12 residues. V was shortened by 6 bases and J by 3 bases, with 9 bases between the two germline ends. The CDR3 sequence: CASRGRGYEQYF. The DNA for the CDR3 is TGTGCCAGCAGGGGTCGCGGCTACGAGCAGTACTTC.

This clone was detected a few times. The chain carries TRBV5-1 and TRBJ2-4; a possible D gene is TRBD2 (5 bases). V dropped 4 bases and J dropped 3 bases, with 11 bases sitting between them. Germline assignment: CDR1 SGHRS and CDR2 YFSETQ. The CDR3 runs 14 residues. The CDR3 bases are TGCGCCAGCAGCGCCCCCGGGATCAAAAACATTCAGTACTTC. Translated, it gives CASSAPGIKNIQYF.

The chain couples TRBV27 to TRBJ1-5, with D maybe TRBD1 (5 bases). Trimming removed 2 bases at V and 6 bases at J, with 8 bases between. Germline assignment: CDR1 MNHEY and CDR2 SMNVEV (reference sequence). The CDR3 runs to 13 residues. The CDR3 here is CASSLAGVQPQHF. As DNA, the CDR3 is TGTGCCAGCAGTTTAGCGGGGGTTCAGCCCCAGCATTTT.

The rearrangement uses TRBV13 and TRBJ1-1, with 7 bases aligning to TRBD1. Germline CDR1 and CDR2: PRHDT and FYEKMQ (reference sequence). The CDR3 extends over 18 amino acids. The ends lost 7 bases at V and 4 bases at J; junction bases unmatched: 21. The CDR3 here is CASTFFSETGRTRTEAFF. CDR3 DNA: TGTGCCAGCACCTTTTTTTCGGAGACAGGGCGAACTCGCACTGAAGCTTTCTTT.

This chain links TRBV10-3 with TRBJ1-1, with a tentative D call TRBD1 (5 bases). Trimming shortened V by 3 bases and J by 4 bases, and 27 bases separated the two germline ends. The CDR3 extends over 19 amino acids. From germline, CDR1 is ENHRY and CDR2 SYGVKD. The CDR3 DNA sequence: TGTGCCATCAGTGACCACCACGGACCGGGGGGGGAACTGAGCACTGAAGCTTTCTTT. Translation: CAISDHHGPGGELSTEAFF.

This clone was detected a few times. A junction end diverges from the germline sequence, so it may reflect a read error. The chain recombines TRBV7-2 with TRBJ1-1; 8 nucleotides agree with TRBD1. There are 11 residues in the CDR3. Germline V gene data show CDR1 as SGHTA and CDR2 as FQGNSA. The CDR3 region has the DNA TGTGCCAGCAGCCCCCGGGACAGGCTTAATTTT. It yields the protein CASSPRDRLNF.

This clone was seen more than once but under ten times. CDR3 sequence reads: CASSKTGGVTGELFF. Written as DNA, the CDR3 is TGTGCCAGCAGCAAAACAGGCGGGGTCACCGGGGAGCTGTTTTTT. The genes are TRBV9 and TRBJ2-2, with D perhaps TRBD2 (6 bases). The CDR3 is 15 amino acids. The V gene lost 4 bases and the J gene lost 4 bases, with 14 bases spanning the gap. In germline, CDR1 is SGDLS, CDR2 YYNGEE.

The chain joins TRBV5-1 to TRBJ2-7, with D tentatively TRBD1 (7 bases). With 0 bases removed from V and 6 bases from J, the gap between germline ends came to 19 bases. The CDR3 has 16 residues. CDR1 and CDR2 from the germline V gene are SGHRS and YFSETQ. The CDR3 loop is CASSLGSGGGQPEQYF. For the CDR3, the DNA is TGCGCCAGCAGCTTGGGGTCCGGAGGGGGCCAGCCCGAGCAGTACTTC.

V usage is TRBV6-6 and J usage is TRBJ1-2, with TRBD1 as a possible D gene (6 bases). Germline lookup yields CDR1 MNHNY and CDR2 SVGAGI (reference sequence). The CDR3 runs 13 residues. The germline V and J ends were trimmed by 2 bases and 5 bases, with 9 bases remaining between them. In DNA form, the CDR3 reads TGTGCCAGCAGTTACCCAGGGGAATATGGCTACACCTTC. This encodes CASSYPGEYGYTF.

This chain uses TRBV11-2 with TRBJ2-7, with TRBD1 identical over 7 bases. The trim removed 3 bases at V and 6 bases at J, leaving 8 bases unmatched. This CDR3 has 14 amino acids. CDR1 is SGHAT, CDR2 FQNNGV, per germline. CDR3 DNA: TGTGCCAGCAGCTTCGACAGGGTTTATAGCGAGCAGTACTTC. Its protein is CASSFDRVYSEQYF.

In its sample, this clone was seen a few times. The gene calls are TRBV11-2 and TRBJ2-1; 8 bases match TRBD1. The CDR3 is 14 amino acids. V was pared by 1 base and J by 9 bases, with 5 bases of the junction left unmatched. Germline assignment: CDR1 SGHAT and CDR2 FQNNGV. The CDR3 DNA is TGTGCCAGCAGCTTAGGGACAGGGCCGGTTGAGCAGTTCTTC. This codes for CASSLGTGPVEQFF.